This is a list of T cell receptor beta chains from one sample in a study of vaccination and CD4 T cells after COVID-19. Their specific antigens are unknown. A single record per CDR3 protein comes from TCRdb applying MiXCR to the PCR reads. The sample contains more than 15,000 distinct CDR3 sequences, around half of which appear only once. The input for sequencing was CD4+ T cells from blood, cultured in vitro, taken before SARS-CoV-2 vaccination. These receptors came from a human donor who had recovered from COVID-19. CDR3s include the opening cysteine and the closing phenylalanine or tryptophan. D genes are given only for firm matches. The size field is filled for only some rows; it gives once, few, many or a size class.

TRBJ1-5 TRBV6-1 few . CASSGAFSNQPQHF TGTGCCAGCAGTGGGGCCTTTAGCAATCAGCCCCAGCATTTT
TRBJ1-4 TRBV6-4 few . CASIRPTLGPADEKLFF TGTGCCAGCATCCGACCAACTCTAGGGCCAGCGGATGAAAAACTGTTTTTT
TRBJ1-5 TRBV6-7 . TRBD1 CARRETGGLCNQPQHF TGTGCCAGGAGGGAAACAGGGGGCTTGTGCAATCAGCCCCAGCATTTT
TRBJ1-5 TRBV24-1 . . CATSDSRRPNQPQHF TGTGCCACCAGTGATTCTCGGAGGCCAAATCAGCCCCAGCATTTT
TRBJ2-7 TRBV24-1 . . CATSDPDGSYEQYF TGTGCCACCAGTGACCCGGACGGCTCCTACGAGCAGTACTTC
TRBJ2-7 TRBV6-1 . . CASQGRARGFYEQYF TGTGCCAGCCAGGGGCGGGCGCGCGGATTCTACGAGCAGTACTTC
TRBJ2-5 TRBV29-1 . TRBD2 CSVSGREGLRETQYF TGCAGCGTTAGCGGGAGAGAGGGATTAAGGGAGACCCAGTACTTC
TRBJ1-2 TRBV7-8 few TRBD1 CASSSPDRGIIGYTF TGTGCCAGCAGCTCACCCGACAGGGGAATCATCGGCTACACCTTC
TRBJ2-7 TRBV6-1 . TRBD1 CASSQTLDRGVNEQYF TGTGCCAGCAGTCAGACATTGGACAGGGGGGTCAACGAGCAGTACTTC
TRBJ2-5 TRBV20-1 . . CSANLLRVKTQYF TGCAGTGCAAACTTGTTGCGAGTAAAGACCCAGTACTTC
TRBJ2-7 TRBV9 . . CASSEAGTPYEQYF TGTGCCAGCAGCGAGGCCGGGACACCTTACGAGCAGTACTTC
TRBJ1-4 TRBV20-1 . TRBD1 CSAGTGKYEKLFF TGCAGTGCCGGGACAGGGAAATATGAAAAACTGTTTTTT
TRBJ2-3 TRBV27 few . CASSSRGANTDTQYF TGTGCCAGCAGTTCCCGAGGAGCGAACACAGATACGCAGTATTTT
TRBJ2-5 TRBV7-3 . . CASSPLPQETQYF TGTGCCAGCAGCCCCCTCCCCCAAGAGACCCAGTACTTC
TRBJ1-6 TRBV6-1 . . CASKKGESPLHF TGTGCCAGCAAAAAGGGAGAATCACCCCTCCACTTT
TRBJ2-3 TRBV20-1 few . CSARVVVTDTQYF TGCAGTGCTAGGGTGGTGGTCACAGATACGCAGTATTTT
TRBJ1-2 TRBV7-2 . TRBD1 CASSPNPRDRANYGYTF TGTGCCAGCAGCCCAAACCCCCGGGACAGGGCTAACTATGGCTACACCTTC
TRBJ1-6 TRBV27 few . CASKPRYNSPLHF TGTGCCAGCAAACCCCGCTATAATTCACCCCTCCACTTT
TRBJ2-1 TRBV10-3 . . CAITPGGPGFYNEQFF TGTGCCATCACCCCAGGCGGGCCGGGCTTCTACAATGAGCAGTTCTTC
TRBJ2-3 TRBV6-4 . TRBD2 CASSDSASGSTDTQYF TGTGCCAGCAGTGACTCGGCTAGCGGGAGCACAGATACGCAGTATTTT
TRBJ2-3 TRBV24-1 few TRBD2 CATSDPVAAGATSTDTQYF TGTGCCACCAGTGATCCAGTCGCAGCGGGAGCCACTAGCACAGATACGCAGTATTTT
TRBJ2-2 TRBV20-1 . . CSARGSTRGTGELFF TGCAGTGCTAGAGGATCAACCAGGGGCACCGGGGAGCTGTTTTTT
TRBJ2-3 TRBV20-1 few TRBD2 CSARDGRAGRTDTQYF TGCAGTGCTAGAGATGGGAGAGCGGGACGCACAGATACGCAGTATTTT
TRBJ1-6 TRBV19 . . CAIKRREGSPLHF TGTGCCATCAAACGCAGGGAGGGTTCACCCCTCCACTTT
TRBJ2-5 TRBV19 . TRBD2 CASTDIREGRETQYF TGTGCCAGTACCGACATTCGGGAGGGCCGTGAGACCCAGTACTTC
TRBJ2-2 TRBV28 . TRBD2 CASGGGGAGELFF TGTGCCAGCGGCGGGGGGGGAGCCGGGGAGCTGTTTTTT
TRBJ1-1 TRBV10-3 . TRBD1 CAGGQAQNTEAFF TGTGCCGGCGGACAGGCTCAGAACACTGAAGCTTTCTTT
TRBJ2-2 TRBV4-1 . . CASSQYTGELFF TGCGCCAGCAGCCAGTACACCGGGGAGCTGTTTTTT
TRBJ2-5 TRBV6-1 . . CASGWGAMTQYF TGTGCCAGTGGATGGGGGGCGATGACCCAGTACTTC
TRBJ2-2 TRBV20-1 few . CSARDASGLQTGELFF TGCAGTGCTAGAGATGCCTCGGGACTGCAAACCGGGGAGCTGTTTTTT
TRBJ1-1 TRBV5-1 . TRBD1 CVSSYDRGTEAFF TGCGTCAGCAGCTACGACAGGGGCACTGAAGCTTTCTTT
TRBJ2-5 TRBV7-8 . TRBD1 CASSFPRRTGLSQETQYF TGTGCCAGCAGCTTCCCTCGAAGGACAGGCCTTTCCCAAGAGACCCAGTACTTC
TRBJ2-3 TRBV20-1 few . CSARDQGRRSDTQYF TGCAGTGCTAGAGACCAGGGACGGAGGTCAGATACGCAGTATTTT
TRBJ1-5 TRBV30 . . CAWRGIGPHQPQHF TGTGCCTGGAGGGGGATAGGACCTCATCAGCCCCAGCATTTT
TRBJ1-5 TRBV6-2/TRBV6-3 . . CASSYGAALPQHF TGTGCCAGCAGTTACGGGGCGGCTTTGCCCCAGCATTTT
TRBJ2-1 TRBV7-9 once . CASSSWDLDEQFF TGTGCCAGCAGCTCCTGGGACCTCGATGAGCAGTTCTTC
TRBJ1-2 TRBV28 . . CASSLSEQRGYTF TGTGCCAGCAGTTTATCTGAACAACGTGGCTACACCTTC
TRBJ2-3 TRBV24-1 . TRBD2 CATSEGGGRQNTDTQYF TGTGCCACCAGTGAGGGGGGGGGACGGCAAAACACAGATACGCAGTATTTT
TRBJ1-2 TRBV25-1 . . CASSAAGPLDYGYTF TGTGCCAGCAGTGCCGCTGGACCCCTCGACTATGGCTACACCTTC
TRBJ2-1 TRBV5-4 . TRBD2 CASLRTSGHNEQFF TGTGCCAGCCTCAGGACTAGCGGTCACAATGAGCAGTTCTTC
TRBJ1-1 TRBV27 few . CASSRTVGTEAFF TGTGCCAGCAGTCGCACGGTGGGCACTGAAGCTTTCTTT
TRBJ2-7 TRBV7-2 . TRBD1 CASSNRDRSYEQYF TGTGCCAGCAGCAACCGGGACAGATCCTACGAGCAGTACTTC
TRBJ2-5 TRBV9 . . CASSVASSRQETQYF TGTGCCAGCAGCGTAGCTTCCTCTCGGCAAGAGACCCAGTACTTC
TRBJ2-3 TRBV7-8 . TRBD2 CATGVTSGRDTQYF TGTGCCACAGGGGTGACTAGCGGGAGAGATACGCAGTATTTT
TRBJ1-1 TRBV7-2 . . CASSLIPSGLNTEAFF TGTGCCAGCAGCTTAATCCCTTCGGGGTTAAACACTGAAGCTTTCTTT
TRBJ2-2 TRBV20-1 . TRBD1 CSARDRGQGTNTGELFF TGCAGTGCTAGAGACCGAGGACAGGGAACGAACACCGGGGAGCTGTTTTTT
TRBJ2-1 TRBV20-1 . . CSALRDYNEQFF TGCAGTGCCCTCCGGGACTACAATGAGCAGTTCTTC
TRBJ2-2 TRBV7-3 . . CASSLTPSGLTGELFF TGTGCCAGCAGCTTAACCCCGAGCGGACTCACCGGGGAGCTGTTTTTT
TRBJ2-3 TRBV20-1 . . CRAAGMRTDTQYF TGCAGAGCGGCTGGGATGCGAACAGATACGCAGTATTTT
TRBJ1-2 TRBV5-4 . . CASSRQGLDGYTF TGTGCCAGCAGCCGACAAGGTCTGGATGGCTACACCTTC
TRBJ2-7 TRBV6-2/TRBV6-3 few . CASSAISGPQHEQYF TGTGCCAGCAGCGCCATCTCGGGCCCCCAGCACGAGCAGTACTTC
TRBJ2-2 TRBV20-1 few TRBD2 CSARGLAGGGTGELFF TGCAGTGCTAGAGGACTAGCGGGAGGAGGGACCGGGGAGCTGTTTTTT
TRBJ2-7 TRBV5-4 . TRBD1 CASSQSRGYTAYEQYF TGTGCCAGCAGCCAGAGCAGGGGGTATACTGCCTACGAGCAGTACTTC
TRBJ2-7 TRBV27 few TRBD2 CASSFGLAGSYEQYF TGTGCCAGCAGTTTCGGCCTAGCGGGCTCCTACGAGCAGTACTTC